This T cell receptor (beta chain) was captured by sequencing in a study of blood T cells in healthy people across ages. Study-level points and caveats: A strong correlation between TCR beta diversity and naive T cell percentage was seen.

On this clonotype itself: What it recognizes is unknown.

A sample-barcoded 5' primer and a J-beta primer mix were used in a second PCR of roughly 6 to 11 cycles. TCRdb re-called the 5' RACE reads through MiXCR, storing one row per CDR3 protein. The table lists about 800,000 distinct CDR3 sequences, around 25% of them singletons. In terms of origin and age, donors were healthy Caucasian individuals from Russia aged about 6 to 90. These data also formed part of another study, on T cells of mothers and their children. That work states: Slightly higher, non-significant overlap characterized related mother-child pairs relative to unrelated pairs.

Sequencing was carried out using blood. This TCR derives from a boy between 10 and 17 years old in good health.

CDR3 nucleotides: TGTGCCAGCAGGGGGCTACGAGGAAACACCATATATTTT. Translation: CASRGLRGNTIYF. The chain uses TRBV9 and TRBJ1-3, with D perhaps matching TRBD1 (5 bases). Germline-derived CDR1 and CDR2 are SGDLS and YYNGEE. The V end was cut by 5 bases, the J end by 4 bases, with 10 bases between. The CDR3 is 13 residues long.